The 6 T cell receptor beta chains presented below share a single source sample, sequenced in a study of blood T cell repertoires in COVID-19. Assay used: immunoSEQ multiplex PCR; TCRdb lists only in-frame clones, some missing. This sample has about 300,000 clones, with around 90% found just once. What was sequenced was peripheral blood. The receptors derive from a man in his late teens or twenties who had recovered from COVID-19.

The chain combines TRBV24-1 with TRBJ1-3; perhaps TRBD1 as D (5 bases). CDR1 and CDR2 (germline): KGHDR, SFDVKD. CDR3 length: 14 amino acids. Trimming took 3 bases from V and 7 from J, leaving 12 bases between them. CDR3 sequence reads: CATSDPPAGNTIYF. CDR3 nucleotide sequence: TGTGCCACCAGTGATCCCCCGGCAGGGAACACCATATATTTT.

The CDR3 coding sequence is TGTGCCAGCAGCAAGACAGGGGTCGGAAACACCATATATTTT. Translated, it gives CASSKTGVGNTIYF. The V and J genes are TRBV11-2 and TRBJ1-3; 8 bases match TRBD1. This CDR3 region has 14 residues. After removal of 5 bases from V and 4 bases from J, the junction contained 4 bases not matched to a gene. Germline V gene data show CDR1 as SGHAT and CDR2 as FQNNGV.

The rearrangement links TRBV6-2 or TRBV6-3 to TRBJ1-1; TRBD1 agrees at 7 bases. Germline V gene data show CDR1 as MNHEY and CDR2 as SVGEGT. The CDR3 runs to 13 residues. V shed 6 bases, J shed 5 bases, and the junction held 6 bases outside the gene matches. The CDR3 reads CASSRGGGTEAFF. The CDR3 bases are TGTGCCAGCAGCAGGGGGGGTGGGACTGAAGCTTTCTTT.

The CDR3 DNA sequence: TGTGCCAGCAGCTTACTAACCACTAGCGGGTCCACAGATACGCAGTATTTT. This gives the protein CASSLLTTSGSTDTQYF. The genes are TRBV7-2 and TRBJ2-3; 9 bases are a match to TRBD2. Germline V gene sequence: CDR1 SGHTA, CDR2 FQGNSA. The V and J ends lost 2 bases and 2 bases, in that order; junction bases with no gene match: 8. This CDR3 contains 17 residues.

The rearrangement joins TRBV3-1 (or the pseudogene TRBV3-2) to TRBJ1-2; D is ambiguous. Trimming removed 0 bases at V and 4 bases at J, with 9 bases between. The germline gives CDR1 LGHDT, CDR2 YNNKEL (reference sequence). This CDR3 has 14 residues. The CDR3 DNA is TGTGCCAGCAGCCAAGACGGTTTGCTCTATGGCTACACCTTC. Translated: CASSQDGLLYGYTF.

The chain employs TRBV20-1 and TRBJ2-3; 8 nucleotides align to TRBD2. The CDR3 is 13 residues long. V lost 3 bases to trimming and J lost 4 bases; unmatched junction nucleotides: 3. Per germline, CDR1 DFQATT and CDR2 SNEGSKA (reference sequence). Here the CDR3 reads CSASPSGPDTQYF. CDR3 nucleotide sequence: TGCAGTGCTAGTCCTAGCGGGCCAGATACGCAGTATTTT.